The 22 T cell receptor beta chains given below trace back to one sample, sequenced in a study of somatic mutations in cytotoxic T cells in rheumatoid arthritis (dated by TCRdb to the late 2010s). The library was obtained by the immunoSEQ multiplex PCR assay. The clones in this table, taken by TCRdb from immuneACCESS, are in-frame only. Not every clone is retained; where verified, under half of the shortfall comes from an unresolved V gene, and the cause of the rest is unknown. The sample table records 20,000 to 25,000 clones; 80% to 90% of these occur just once. The ten largest clones take up 3% to 4% of the sample. The sample consisted of CD8+ T cells sorted from blood. The receptors were gathered from an adult with rheumatoid arthritis.

The chain has TRBV18 and TRBJ1-1, with D possibly being TRBD1 (5 bases). The CDR3 runs 14 residues. With 3 bases removed from V and 1 base from J, the gap between germline ends came to 9 bases. Per germline, CDR1 KGHSH and CDR2 LQKENI. The CDR3 sequence: CASSPVTGNTEAFF. Written as DNA, the CDR3 is TGTGCCAGCTCACCTGTCACAGGGAACACTGAAGCTTTCTTT.

By its share, this clone is medium-sized. This sequence joins TRBV7-9 and TRBJ1-2; D call uncertain. The CDR3 is 13 amino acids. Germline CDR1 reads SEHNR; CDR2 reads FQNEAQ (reference sequence). V lost 3 bases and J lost 8, with 13 bases in between. The CDR3 region is CASSFPLPGGYTF. The CDR3 region has the DNA TGTGCCAGCAGCTTCCCCCTTCCGGGAGGCTACACCTTC.

This sequence joins TRBV4-2 and TRBJ2-7, with 11 bases matching TRBD1. The germline gives CDR1 LGHNA, CDR2 YNFKEQ. Trimming at V came to 4 bases and at J to 3 bases, leaving 8 bases not matched to a gene. The CDR3 contains 16 residues. The CDR3 nucleotides read TGTGCCAGCAGCCCGAGCATCGGGACAGGGGGCTACGAGCAGTACTTC. Encoded protein: CASSPSIGTGGYEQYF.

The CDR3 DNA reads TGTGCCATCAGTGAGTCTAGTGCATGGAACACCGGGGAGCTGTTTTTT. Protein sequence: CAISESSAWNTGELFF. This chain links TRBV10-3 with TRBJ2-2, with D unclear. CDR1 is ENHRY, CDR2 SYGVKD, per germline. This CDR3 spans 16 amino acids. Trimming shortened V by 0 bases and J by 1 base, and 9 bases separated the two germline ends.

The chain recombines TRBV19 with TRBJ1-6; D is unresolved. This CDR3 contains 12 residues. V lost 6 bases and J lost 6, with 6 bases in between. Germline loops: CDR1 LNHDA, CDR2 SQIVND (reference sequence). The CDR3 region has the DNA TGTGCCAGTAGCCCGAGTAATTCACCCCTCCACTTT. As protein: CASSPSNSPLHF.

The CDR3 DNA is TGTGCCAGCAGTTATGGGGCGTACACTGAAGCTTTCTTT. Translated: CASSYGAYTEAFF. The chain links TRBV6-5 to TRBJ1-1; D may be TRBD1 (5 bases). In germline, CDR1 is MNHEY, CDR2 SVGAGI. The CDR3 has 13 amino acids. Trimming took 3 bases from V and 3 from J, leaving 8 bases between them.

V usage is TRBV6-5 and J usage is TRBJ1-6; D may be TRBD1 (5 bases). Trimming shortened V by 2 bases and J by 7 bases, and 6 bases separated the two germline ends. Germline V gene data show CDR1 as MNHEY and CDR2 as SVGAGI. The CDR3 has 13 amino acids. The CDR3 DNA is TGTGCCAGCAGTTACAGGGGAAATTCACCCCTCCACTTT. Translating gives CASSYRGNSPLHF.

This clone ranks as large. Other DNA variants within this sample encode the same CDR3. This chain joins TRBV10-2 and TRBJ1-5; D remains unclear. The CDR3 extends over 16 amino acids. CDR1 is WSHSY, CDR2 SAAADI, per germline. Trimming took off 2 bases at V and 0 bases at J, with 11 bases between the two ends. The CDR3 nucleotides read TGCGCCAGCAGTGAGAGTCCAGGTAATAGCAATCAGCCCCAGCATTTT. Translated: CASSESPGNSNQPQHF.

This clone qualifies as medium-sized. The J gene is TRBJ1-3, the V gene TRBV5-1; possible D gene TRBD1, 5 bases. This CDR3 comprises 15 residues. The germline V gene has CDR1 SGHRS and CDR2 YFSETQ. V dropped 3 bases and J dropped 4 bases, with 14 bases sitting between them. The CDR3 sequence: CASSSGRGSGNTIYF. The CDR3, as DNA: TGCGCCAGCAGCTCCGGCCGGGGGTCCGGAAACACCATATATTTT.

The genes are TRBV18 and TRBJ1-6; D is unresolved. The CDR3 runs 15 residues. With 3 bases removed from V and 10 bases from J, the gap between germline ends came to 16 bases. Germline loops: CDR1 KGHSH, CDR2 LQKENI. CDR3 amino acids: CASSPELRGDSPLHF. The CDR3 DNA reads TGTGCCAGCTCACCGGAGTTACGGGGTGACTCACCCCTCCACTTT.

V gene TRBV11-1 combines with J gene TRBJ2-2; D ambiguous. V shed 4 bases and J shed 3 bases, with 3 bases lying between them. The CDR3 runs 12 residues. From germline, CDR1 is SGHAT and CDR2 FQDESV (reference sequence). CDR3 amino acids: CASSSDTGELFF. CDR3 DNA: TGTGCCAGCAGCTCTGACACCGGGGAGCTGTTTTTT.

The gene calls are TRBV4-3 and TRBJ1-2; perhaps TRBD1 as D (6 bases). Per the germline V gene, CDR1 is LGHNA and CDR2 is YSLEER. The CDR3 loop spans 15 amino acids. The V end lost 3 bases, the J end lost 4 bases, and 15 bases lay between the germline ends. The CDR3 region has the DNA TGCGCCAGCAGCCACCCAGGACAGAATCCCTATGGCTACACCTTC. Translation gives CASSHPGQNPYGYTF.

This clone was observed a single time. The chain combines TRBV6-5 with TRBJ2-3, with D possibly matching TRBD2 (6 bases). The CDR3 is 14 amino acids. Germline values: CDR1 MNHEY, CDR2 SVGAGI. V was clipped by 0 bases and J by 4 bases, with 8 bases between them. The CDR3 loop is CASSYSGGSDTQYF. The DNA for the CDR3 is TGTGCCAGCAGTTACTCGGGGGGTTCAGATACGCAGTATTTT.

This clone was seen a handful of times. The J gene is TRBJ1-5, the V gene TRBV19; tentative D call: TRBD1 (6 bases). Germline V gene data show CDR1 as LNHDA and CDR2 as SQIVND (reference sequence). V gave up 3 bases and J gave up 0 bases, with 15 bases separating them. CDR3 length: 17 amino acids. This CDR3 reads CASSIKQGTTSNQPQHF. CDR3 bases: TGTGCCAGTAGTATCAAACAGGGCACGACTAGCAATCAGCCCCAGCATTTT. The full variable domain, completed using reference TRBV19 and TRBJ1-5, is DGGITQSPKYLFRKEGQNVTLSCEQNLNHDAMYWYRQDPGQGLRLIYYSQIVNDFQKGDIAEGYSVSREKKESFPLTVTSAQKNPTAFYLCASSIKQGTTSNQPQHFGDGTRLSIL.

The chain is built from TRBV6-5 and TRBJ2-5, with 9 bases identical to TRBD1. The CDR3 spans 15 residues. Germline lookup yields CDR1 MNHEY and CDR2 SVGAGI. The V segment lost 5 bases and the J segment 1 base; nucleotides outside the gene matches: 5. The CDR3 sequence is CASSPQGAPQETQYF. CDR3 nucleotide sequence: TGTGCCAGCAGTCCACAGGGGGCGCCCCAAGAGACCCAGTACTTC.

This chain links TRBV12-5 with TRBJ1-2; 7 positions agree with TRBD1. This CDR3 region has 17 residues. Trimming at V came to 0 bases and at J to 4 bases, leaving 11 bases not matched to a gene. Germline assignment: CDR1 LGHNT and CDR2 FRNRAP. In nucleotides, the CDR3 is TGTGCTAGTGGTTTGGTACTCTCGGGGGACAGCTCCTATGGCTACACCTTC. Translating it yields CASGLVLSGDSSYGYTF.

The chain has TRBV28 and TRBJ2-1; the D call may be TRBD1 or TRBD2 (6 bases each). The CDR3 contains 14 residues. Germline CDR1 MDHEN, CDR2 SYDVKM. V lost 3 bases and J 7 bases, leaving 13 bases between the germline ends. The CDR3 DNA is TGTGCCAGCAGTTTTGCAGGGGAGGAGAATGAGCAGTTCTTC. This gives the protein CASSFAGEENEQFF.

CDR3 residues: CASSSFSGQSSGNTIYF. CDR3 coding DNA: TGTGCCAGCAGCAGCTTTTCGGGGCAGAGCTCTGGAAACACCATATATTTT. V gene TRBV7-9 combines with J gene TRBJ1-3; D is perhaps TRBD1 (5 bases). The CDR3 has 17 amino acids. Germline loops: CDR1 SEHNR, CDR2 FQNEAQ (reference sequence). Trimming removed 5 bases from V and 0 bases from J, with 17 bases in between. Together with reference TRBV7-9 and TRBJ1-3, the CDR3 gives the full variable domain: DTGVSQNPRHKITKRGQNVTFRCDPISEHNRLYWYRQTLGQGPEFLTYFQNEAQLEKSRLLSDRFSAERPKGSFSTLEIQRTEQGDSAMYLCASSSFSGQSSGNTIYFGEGSWLTVV.

This sequence joins TRBV15 and TRBJ2-5; D is perhaps TRBD1 or TRBD2 (5 bases each). The CDR3 spans 15 residues. Germline V CDR1 and CDR2: LNHNV, YYDKDF (reference sequence). Trimming removed 5 bases from V and 4 bases from J, with 17 bases in between. The CDR3 DNA reads as TGTGCCACCAGCCCCAGGGTGAGGGTGGGAGAGACCCAGTACTTC. Its translation is CATSPRVRVGETQYF.

V and J are TRBV4-2 and TRBJ1-2; the D is unclear. Between the trimmed V and J ends, which lost 0 bases and 8 bases, there was a span of 13 bases. The CDR3 is 14 amino acids. CDR1 is LGHNA and CDR2 is YNFKEQ in the germline V gene. This chain's CDR3 is CASSQDPQGRGYTF. The CDR3 nucleotides are TGTGCCAGCAGCCAAGATCCCCAAGGACGGGGCTACACCTTC.

The chain links TRBV7-8 to TRBJ1-4, with TRBD1 identical over 12 bases. The V gene end was trimmed by 3 bases and the J gene end by 0 bases; junction bases not matched to a gene: 14. The CDR3 consists of 21 residues. Germline V gives CDR1 SGHVS, CDR2 FQNEAQ. CDR3 residues: CASSLAGGDRGLPSTNEKLFF. Written as DNA, the CDR3 is TGTGCCAGCAGCTTGGCTGGGGGGGACAGGGGGCTTCCCTCAACTAATGAAAAACTGTTTTTT.

The J gene is TRBJ2-2, the V gene TRBV7-9; TRBD1 aligns across 9 bases. The CDR3 has 15 residues. CDR1 and CDR2 (germline): SEHNR, FQNEAQ (reference sequence). After removal of 3 bases from V and 7 bases from J, the junction contained 6 bases not matched to a gene. The CDR3 protein is CASSLGQGEVGELFF. The CDR3 DNA follows: TGTGCCAGCAGCTTGGGACAGGGAGAAGTCGGGGAGCTGTTTTTT.